This T cell receptor (beta chain) was profiled in a study of long-term antiretroviral therapy in people with HIV. General study results and limits: Dominant in the repertoire at all time points were clones expanded before ART. Although diversity increased after ART, it remained lower than in transplant donor controls. Compared with controls, HIV repertoires showed narrower CDR3 length ranges.

Version v3.0 of the immunoSEQ assay ran at survey level. Method: immunoSEQ multiplex PCR; TCRdb's copy keeps in-frame clones and lacks some. Here the sample spans 35,000 to 40,000 clones, 82% being singletons. CDR1 is SGHNT, CDR2 YYREEE, per germline (reference sequence). Trimming left V 5 bases short and J 5 bases short, with 21 bases between. The CDR3 sequence is 16 residues long. A note on this clone: The target antigen is unknown.

This receptor was identified in a young man with HIV. Sequencing used unsorted PBMCs, obtained 0.3 years after starting antiretroviral therapy. The V call is TRBV5-4, the J call TRBJ2-3; a weak D match, TRBD2 (6 bases). DNA for the CDR3: TGTGCCAGCAGTCTTCGGTTAGTCGCCGGGGGAGATACGCAGTATTTT. Protein: CASSLRLVAGGDTQYF. Full variable domain (outside the CDR3, taken from reference TRBV5-4 and TRBJ2-3): ETGVTQSPTHLIKTRGQQVTLRCSSQSGHNTVSWYQQALGQGPQFIFQYYREEENGRGNFPPRFSGLQFPNYSSELNVNALELDDSALYLCASSLRLVAGGDTQYFGPGTRLTVL.